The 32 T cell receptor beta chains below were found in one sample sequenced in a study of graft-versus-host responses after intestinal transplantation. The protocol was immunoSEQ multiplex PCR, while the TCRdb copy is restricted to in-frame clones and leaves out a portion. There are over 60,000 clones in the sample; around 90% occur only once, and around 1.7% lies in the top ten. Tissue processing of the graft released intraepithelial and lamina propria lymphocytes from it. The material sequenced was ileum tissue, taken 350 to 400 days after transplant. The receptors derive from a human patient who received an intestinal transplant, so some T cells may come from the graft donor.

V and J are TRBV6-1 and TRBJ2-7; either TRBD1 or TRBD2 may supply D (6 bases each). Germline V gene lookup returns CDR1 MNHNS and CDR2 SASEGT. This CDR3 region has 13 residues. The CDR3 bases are TGTGCGAACGGGGGCAGCTTCTCCTACGAGCAGTACTTC. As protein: CANGGSFSYEQYF.

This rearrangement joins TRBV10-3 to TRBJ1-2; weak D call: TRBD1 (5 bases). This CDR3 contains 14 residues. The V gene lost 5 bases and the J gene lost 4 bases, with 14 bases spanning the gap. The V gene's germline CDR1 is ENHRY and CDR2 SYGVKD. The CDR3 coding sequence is TGTGCCATCAGTCCGCCCGTCCAGGGCTATGGCTACACCTTC. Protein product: CAISPPVQGYGYTF.

The CDR3: CASSSGDTTYGYTF. The CDR3 coding sequence is TGTGCCAGCAGCTCGGGGGACACAACCTATGGCTACACCTTC. This chain joins TRBV5-6 and TRBJ1-2, with a possible D match to TRBD1 (6 bases). Germline CDR1 reads SGHDT; CDR2 reads YYEEEE. Trimming shortened V by 3 bases and J by 4 bases, and 13 bases separated the two germline ends. The CDR3 is 14 amino acids. Full variable domain (missing parts from reference TRBV5-6 and TRBJ1-2): DAGVTQSPTHLIKTRGQQVTLRCSPKSGHDTVSWYQQALGQGPQFIFQYYEEEERQRGNFPDRFSGHQFPNYSSELNVNALLLGDSALYLCASSSGDTTYGYTFGSGTRLTVV.

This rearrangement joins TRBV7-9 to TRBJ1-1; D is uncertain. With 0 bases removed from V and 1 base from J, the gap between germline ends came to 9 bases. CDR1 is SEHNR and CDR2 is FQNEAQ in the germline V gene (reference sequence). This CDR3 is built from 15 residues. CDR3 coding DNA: TGTGCCAGCAGCTTAGCGGTGTCAGCGAACACTGAAGCTTTCTTT. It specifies CASSLAVSANTEAFF.

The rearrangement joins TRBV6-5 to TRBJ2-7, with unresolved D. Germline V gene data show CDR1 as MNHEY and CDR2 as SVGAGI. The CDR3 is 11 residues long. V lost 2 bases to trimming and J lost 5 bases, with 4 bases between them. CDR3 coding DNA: TGTGCCAGCAGTTACCTGAACGAGCAGTACTTC. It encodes CASSYLNEQYF.

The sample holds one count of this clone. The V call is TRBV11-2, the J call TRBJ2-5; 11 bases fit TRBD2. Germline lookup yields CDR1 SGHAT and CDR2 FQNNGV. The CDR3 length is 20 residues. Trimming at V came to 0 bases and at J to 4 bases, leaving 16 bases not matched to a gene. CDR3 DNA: TGTGCCAGCAGCTTAGATGGACTAGCGGGTATGGAGGGAGTACGAGAGACCCAGTACTTC. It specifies CASSLDGLAGMEGVRETQYF.

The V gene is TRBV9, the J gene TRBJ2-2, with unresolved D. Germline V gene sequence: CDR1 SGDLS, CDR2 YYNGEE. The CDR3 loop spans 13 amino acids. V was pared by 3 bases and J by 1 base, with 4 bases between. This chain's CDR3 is CASSALNTGELFF. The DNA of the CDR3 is TGTGCCAGCAGCGCATTGAACACCGGGGAGCTGTTTTTT.

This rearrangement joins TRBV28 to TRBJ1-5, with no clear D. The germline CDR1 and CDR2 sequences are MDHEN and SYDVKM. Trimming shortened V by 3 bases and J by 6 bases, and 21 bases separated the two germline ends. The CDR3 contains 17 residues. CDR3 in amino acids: CASSFLTSRRSGQPQHF. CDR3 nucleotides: TGTGCCAGCAGTTTTCTTACGTCGAGGCGGTCGGGTCAGCCCCAGCATTTT.

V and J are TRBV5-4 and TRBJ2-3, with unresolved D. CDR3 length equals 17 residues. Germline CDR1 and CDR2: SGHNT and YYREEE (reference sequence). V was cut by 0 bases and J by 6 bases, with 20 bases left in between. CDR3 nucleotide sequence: TGTGCCAGCAGCTTGGTGGGCTTCCCCACAGTATGGGATACGCAGTATTTT. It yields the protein CASSLVGFPTVWDTQYF.

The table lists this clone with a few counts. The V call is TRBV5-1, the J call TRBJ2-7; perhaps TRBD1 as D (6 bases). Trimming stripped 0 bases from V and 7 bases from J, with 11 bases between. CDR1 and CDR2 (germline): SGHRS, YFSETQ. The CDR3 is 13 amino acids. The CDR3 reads CASSLVTRGEQYF. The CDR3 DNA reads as TGCGCCAGCAGCTTGGTAACTAGGGGGGAGCAGTACTTC.

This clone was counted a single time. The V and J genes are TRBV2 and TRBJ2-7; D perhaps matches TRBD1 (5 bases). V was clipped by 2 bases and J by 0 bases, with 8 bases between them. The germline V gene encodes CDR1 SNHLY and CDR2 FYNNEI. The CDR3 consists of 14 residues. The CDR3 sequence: CASSERGPSYEQYF. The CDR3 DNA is TGTGCCAGCAGTGAAAGGGGTCCCTCCTACGAGCAGTACTTC. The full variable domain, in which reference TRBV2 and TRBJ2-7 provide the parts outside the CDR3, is EPEVTQTPSHQVTQMGQEVILRCVPISNHLYFYWYRQILGQKVEFLVSFYNNEISEKSEIFDDQFSVERPDGSNFTLKIRSTKLEDSAMYFCASSERGPSYEQYFGPGTRLTVT.

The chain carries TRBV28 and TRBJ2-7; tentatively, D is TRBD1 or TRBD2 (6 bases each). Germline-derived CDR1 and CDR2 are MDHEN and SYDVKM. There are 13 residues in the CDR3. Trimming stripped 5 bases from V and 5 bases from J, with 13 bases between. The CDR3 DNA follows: TGTGCCAGCAGTCTCTTAGGGGGGAACGAGCAGTACTTC. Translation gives CASSLLGGNEQYF.

CDR3 in DNA: TGTGCCAGCAAAGGGGCTAGCGGGGACACAGATACGCAGTATTTT. Translating it yields CASKGASGDTDTQYF. The chain combines TRBV6-5 with TRBJ2-3, with 9 nucleotides matching TRBD2. The CDR3 runs 15 residues. Trimming removed 7 bases from V and 2 bases from J; junction bases left unmatched: 7. The germline CDR1 and CDR2 sequences are MNHEY and SVGAGI.

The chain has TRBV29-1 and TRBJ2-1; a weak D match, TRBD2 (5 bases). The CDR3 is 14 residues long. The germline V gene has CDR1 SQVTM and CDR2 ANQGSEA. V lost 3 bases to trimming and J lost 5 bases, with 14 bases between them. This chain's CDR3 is CSVESAGSHNEQFF. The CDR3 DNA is TGCAGCGTTGAGTCTGCGGGCTCTCACAATGAGCAGTTCTTC.

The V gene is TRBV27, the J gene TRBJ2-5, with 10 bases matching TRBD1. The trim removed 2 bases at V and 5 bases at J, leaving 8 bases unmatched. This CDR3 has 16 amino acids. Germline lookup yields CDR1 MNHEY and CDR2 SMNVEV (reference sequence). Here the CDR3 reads CASSLRTGGTWETQYF. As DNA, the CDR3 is TGTGCCAGCAGTTTACGGACAGGGGGGACCTGGGAGACCCAGTACTTC.

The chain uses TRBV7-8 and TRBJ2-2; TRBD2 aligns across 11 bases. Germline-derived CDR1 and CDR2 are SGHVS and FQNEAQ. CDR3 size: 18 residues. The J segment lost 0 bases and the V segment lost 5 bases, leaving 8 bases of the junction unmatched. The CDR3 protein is CASSLRGTSGPNTGELFF. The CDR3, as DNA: TGTGCCAGCAGCCTACGCGGGACTAGCGGCCCGAACACCGGGGAGCTGTTTTTT.

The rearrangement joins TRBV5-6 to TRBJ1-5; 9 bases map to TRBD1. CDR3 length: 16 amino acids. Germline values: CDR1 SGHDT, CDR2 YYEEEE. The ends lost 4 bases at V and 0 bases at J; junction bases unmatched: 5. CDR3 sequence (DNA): TGTGCCAGCAGCGAACAGGGGGCGTATAGCAATCAGCCCCAGCATTTT. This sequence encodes CASSEQGAYSNQPQHF.

The CDR3 sequence is CASSVVSSGTNEQFF. CDR3 nucleotide sequence: TGTGCCAGCAGCGTAGTCTCTAGCGGGACGAATGAGCAGTTCTTC. The rearrangement joins TRBV9 to TRBJ2-1; 9 nucleotides line up with TRBD2. Germline V lookup: CDR1 SGDLS, CDR2 YYNGEE. This CDR3 comprises 15 residues. The junction had 5 bases not matched to a gene; V was cut back by 0 bases and J by 7 bases.

The CDR3 nucleotides read TGTGCCAGCAGCGGGAGAGGGGAGAAGCACACTAATGAAAAACTGTTTTTT. Translated: CASSGRGEKHTNEKLFF. V usage is TRBV9 and J usage is TRBJ1-4, with D tentatively TRBD1 (5 bases). The germline gives CDR1 SGDLS, CDR2 YYNGEE. This CDR3 comprises 17 residues. Trimming pared 3 bases from V and 2 bases from J, leaving 17 bases between.

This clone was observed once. CDR3 sequence: CASRRLTDRNTEAFF. The CDR3 DNA reads as TGTGCCAGCAGGCGTCTGACGGACAGGAACACTGAAGCTTTCTTT. The chain recombines TRBV9 with TRBJ1-1; TRBD1 is a possible D gene (6 bases). The V end lost 5 bases, the J end lost 1 base, and 15 bases lay between the germline ends. The CDR3 is made up of 15 amino acids. Germline-derived CDR1 and CDR2 are SGDLS and YYNGEE. The full variable domain, in which reference TRBV9 and TRBJ1-1 provide the parts outside the CDR3, is DSGVTQTPKHLITATGQRVTLRCSPRSGDLSVYWYQQSLDQGLQFLIQYYNGEERAKGNILERFSAQQFPDLHSELNLSSLELGDSALYFCASRRLTDRNTEAFFGQGTRLTVV.

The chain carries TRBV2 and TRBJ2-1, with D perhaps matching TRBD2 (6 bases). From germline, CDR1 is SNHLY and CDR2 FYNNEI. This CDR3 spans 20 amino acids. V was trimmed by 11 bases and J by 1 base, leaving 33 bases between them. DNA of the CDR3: TGTGCCGGAACTTCCACTAGCATACGCAGGAGGCTAGGGTCCTACAATGAGCAGTTCTTC. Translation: CAGTSTSIRRRLGSYNEQFF.

CDR3 coding DNA: TGCAGCGGTTTTACAGGATACACTGAAGCTTTCTTT. Its protein product is CSGFTGYTEAFF. The V and J genes are TRBV29-1 and TRBJ1-1; the D gene is possibly TRBD1 (5 bases). From germline, CDR1 is SQVTM and CDR2 ANQGSEA. This CDR3 is built from 12 residues. V lost 7 bases, J lost 3 bases, and 12 bases lay in between. The variable domain in full, completed from reference TRBV29-1 and TRBJ1-1, reads SAVISQKPSRDICQRGTSLTIQCQVDSQVTMMFWYRQQPGQSLTLIATANQGSEATYESGFVIDKFPISRPNLTFSTLTVSNMSPEDSSIYLCSGFTGYTEAFFGQGTRLTVV.

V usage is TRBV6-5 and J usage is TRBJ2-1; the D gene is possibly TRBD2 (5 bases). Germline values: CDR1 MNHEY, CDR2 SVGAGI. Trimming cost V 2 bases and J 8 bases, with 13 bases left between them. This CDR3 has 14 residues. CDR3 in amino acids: CASSYDQRSDEQFF. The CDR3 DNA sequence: TGTGCCAGCAGTTACGACCAGCGGTCGGATGAGCAGTTCTTC.

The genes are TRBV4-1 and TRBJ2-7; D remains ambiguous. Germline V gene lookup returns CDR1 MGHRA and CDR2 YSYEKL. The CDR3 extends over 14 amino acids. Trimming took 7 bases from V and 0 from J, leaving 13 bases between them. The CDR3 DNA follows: TGCGCCAGCAAGTTCGGGTCGGGCTCCTACGAGCAGTACTTC. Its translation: CASKFGSGSYEQYF.

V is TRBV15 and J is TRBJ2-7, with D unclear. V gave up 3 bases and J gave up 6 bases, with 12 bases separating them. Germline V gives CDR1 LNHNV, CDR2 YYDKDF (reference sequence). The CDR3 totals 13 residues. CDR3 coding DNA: TGTGCCACCAGCAGGACTGCCCTTAGCGAGCAGTACTTC. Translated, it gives CATSRTALSEQYF.

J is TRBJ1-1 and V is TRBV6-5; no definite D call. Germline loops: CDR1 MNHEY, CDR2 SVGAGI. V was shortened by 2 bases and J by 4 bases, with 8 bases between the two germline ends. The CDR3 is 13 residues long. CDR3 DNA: TGTGCCAGCAGTTACCTCCTGAGCACTGAAGCTTTCTTT. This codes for CASSYLLSTEAFF.

The CDR3 coding sequence is TGCGCCAGCAGCCCTAGGGACAGGGCCCACACTAACTATGGCTACACCTTC. The encoded protein is CASSPRDRAHTNYGYTF. The chain employs TRBV5-1 and TRBJ1-2; the match to TRBD1 covers 9 bases. Germline trimming cut 4 bases from V and 0 bases from J; bases unmatched to any gene: 10. The CDR3 is made up of 17 amino acids. Germline CDR1 and CDR2: SGHRS and YFSETQ.

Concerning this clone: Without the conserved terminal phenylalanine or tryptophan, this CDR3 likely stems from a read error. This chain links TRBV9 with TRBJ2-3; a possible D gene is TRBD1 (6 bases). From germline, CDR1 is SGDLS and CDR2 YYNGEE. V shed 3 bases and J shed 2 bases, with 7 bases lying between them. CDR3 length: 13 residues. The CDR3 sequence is CASSGGLTDTQYL. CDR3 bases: TGTGCCAGCAGCGGGGGGCTCACAGATACGCAGTATCTT.

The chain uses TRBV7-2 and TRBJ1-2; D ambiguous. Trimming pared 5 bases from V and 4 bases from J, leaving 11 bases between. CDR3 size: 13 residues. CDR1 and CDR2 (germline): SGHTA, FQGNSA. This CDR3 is CASSPQSSYGYTF. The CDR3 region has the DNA TGTGCCAGCAGCCCACAGAGTTCCTATGGCTACACCTTC. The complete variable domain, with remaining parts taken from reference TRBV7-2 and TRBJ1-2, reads GAGVSQSPSNKVTEKGKDVELRCDPISGHTALYWYRQSLGQGLEFLIYFQGNSAPDKSGLPSDRFSAERTGGSVSTLTIQRTQQEDSAVYLCASSPQSSYGYTFGSGTRLTVV.

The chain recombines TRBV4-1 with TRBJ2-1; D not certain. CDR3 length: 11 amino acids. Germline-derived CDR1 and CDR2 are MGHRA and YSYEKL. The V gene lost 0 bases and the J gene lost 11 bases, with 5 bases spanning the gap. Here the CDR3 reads CASSQDSKQFF. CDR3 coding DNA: TGCGCCAGCAGCCAAGACAGTAAGCAGTTCTTC.

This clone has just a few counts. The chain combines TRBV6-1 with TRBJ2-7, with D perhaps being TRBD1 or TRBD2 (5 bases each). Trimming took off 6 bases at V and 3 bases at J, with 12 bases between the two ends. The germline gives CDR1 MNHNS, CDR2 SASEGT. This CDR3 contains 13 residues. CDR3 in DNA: TGTGCCAGCAGAACACGGGACCTCTACGAGCAGTACTTC. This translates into CASRTRDLYEQYF.

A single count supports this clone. The CDR3 protein is CASSPSGGEQYF. DNA for the CDR3: TGTGCCAGCAGCCCCTCAGGTGGCGAGCAGTACTTC. This rearrangement joins TRBV7-9 to TRBJ2-7; D gene ambiguous. In germline, CDR1 is SEHNR, CDR2 FQNEAQ (reference sequence). The CDR3 spans 12 residues. V shed 5 bases and J shed 6 bases, with 11 bases lying between them.